These 20 T cell receptor beta chains were all obtained from the same sample, sequenced in a study of blood T cell repertoires in COVID-19. The method was immunoSEQ multiplex PCR; TCRdb's version includes in-frame clones alone and lacks a portion of them. The sample yields 310,000 or so clones, roughly 87% seen once. The sequencing input was peripheral blood. The receptors originated from a man aged 25 to 40 with COVID-19, enrolled during active disease.

The rearrangement joins TRBV25-1 to TRBJ2-7; TRBD2 might be the D (5 bases). Trimming took 6 bases from V and 5 from J, leaving 20 bases between them. The CDR3 totals 15 residues. Germline CDR1 MGHDK, CDR2 SYGVNS. The CDR3 nucleotides are TGTGCCAGCAGCCCTTTGGACTCTTTATGGGACGAGCAGTACTTC. Its protein is CASSPLDSLWDEQYF.

The chain uses TRBV15 and TRBJ2-7, with D possibly TRBD1 on 6 matching bases. The V gene lost 5 bases and the J gene lost 1 base, with 12 bases spanning the gap. This CDR3 region has 14 residues. Looked up from germline, CDR1 is LNHNV and CDR2 is YYDKDF (reference sequence). The CDR3 protein is CATSRRQGSYEQYF. The CDR3 DNA is TGTGCCACCAGCCGGAGGCAGGGGTCCTACGAGCAGTACTTC. Based on the CDR3 plus reference TRBV15 and TRBJ2-7, the full variable domain is DAMVIQNPRYQVTQFGKPVTLSCSQTLNHNVMYWYQQKSSQAPKLLFHYYDKDFNNEADTPDNFQSRRPNTSFCFLDIRSPGLGDTAMYLCATSRRQGSYEQYFGPGTRLTVT.

The V call is TRBV7-9, the J call TRBJ1-1; no reliable D call. The CDR3 has 16 amino acids. Trimming removed 0 bases at V and 5 bases at J, with 16 bases between. CDR1 and CDR2 (germline): SEHNR, FQNEAQ (reference sequence). The CDR3 nucleotides read TGTGCCAGCAGCTTAGCCACGGTTTCCTCGGGTACTGAAGCTTTCTTT. Translation: CASSLATVSSGTEAFF.

The rearrangement links TRBV5-4 to TRBJ2-1; D might be TRBD2 (6 bases). CDR1 is SGHNT and CDR2 is YYREEE in the germline V gene (reference sequence). Trimming left V 4 bases short and J 0 bases short, with 8 bases between. There are 14 residues in the CDR3. The CDR3 nucleotides read TGTGCCAGCAGCGGGGGGAGCTCCTACAATGAGCAGTTCTTC. Encoded protein: CASSGGSSYNEQFF.

This chain links TRBV2 with TRBJ1-1, with D hard to call. The V end lost 10 bases, the J end lost 2 bases, and 17 bases lay between the germline ends. CDR3 length: 14 amino acids. The germline V gene has CDR1 SNHLY and CDR2 FYNNEI. CDR3 sequence (DNA): TGTGCCACCTCGGCCCTAGGAATAAACACTGAAGCTTTCTTT. It codes for CATSALGINTEAFF.

The J gene is TRBJ2-7, the V gene TRBV5-4; a possible D gene is TRBD2 (5 bases). The V end lost 0 bases, the J end lost 0 bases, and 13 bases lay between the germline ends. The CDR3 is made up of 16 amino acids. Germline V lookup: CDR1 SGHNT, CDR2 YYREEE (reference sequence). The CDR3 spells CASSLGRGPNSYEQYF. CDR3 DNA: TGTGCCAGCAGCTTGGGCCGCGGGCCCAACTCCTACGAGCAGTACTTC.

Turning to this clone: At one boundary the junction diverges from the germline segment, which might be a read error. V is TRBV7-3 and J is TRBJ1-4; D is unclear. The germline CDR1 and CDR2 sequences are SGHTA and FQGTGA. The CDR3 has 17 amino acids. The CDR3 region is CASRLRAFPTTNEKLFF. The CDR3 DNA is TGTGCCAGCAGGTTAAGGGCCTTTCCTACAACTAATGAAAAACTGTTTTTT.

The chain joins TRBV6-5 to TRBJ2-7; TRBD1 agrees at 9 bases. The V gene's germline CDR1 is MNHEY and CDR2 SVGAGI. CDR3 size: 16 residues. Trimming cost V 6 bases and J 3 bases; bases outside gene matches: 12. CDR3 sequence: CASSYNPGQGGYEQYF. The CDR3 DNA reads as TGTGCCAGCAGCTACAACCCGGGACAGGGTGGCTACGAGCAGTACTTC.

V usage is TRBV4-3 and J usage is TRBJ2-3; TRBD1 matches at 12 bases. V lost 0 bases and J lost 6; bases outside the gene matches: 7. The CDR3 has 17 amino acids. Germline-derived CDR1 and CDR2 are LGHNA and YSLEER. The CDR3 here is CASSQETGTGGMDTQYF. The CDR3 DNA reads TGCGCCAGCAGCCAAGAGACCGGGACAGGGGGCATGGATACGCAGTATTTT.

This clone has only one observation. The rearrangement links TRBV7-2 to TRBJ1-5; D is ambiguous. CDR1 and CDR2 (germline): SGHTA, FQGNSA. The CDR3 runs to 15 residues. Trimming shortened V by 2 bases and J by 2 bases, and 10 bases separated the two germline ends. CDR3 in DNA: TGTGCCAGCAGCTTAACGGGGTGGGGCAATCAGCCCCAGCATTTT. This sequence encodes CASSLTGWGNQPQHF.

The chain carries TRBV5-4 and TRBJ2-1; 8 positions match TRBD1. This CDR3 spans 17 amino acids. The trim removed 4 bases at V and 3 bases at J, leaving 12 bases unmatched. Germline V gene data show CDR1 as SGHNT and CDR2 as YYREEE (reference sequence). The CDR3 DNA is TGTGCCAGCAGCGTGAACAGGGGGGTTGGTGTCTACAATGAGCAGTTCTTC. This sequence encodes CASSVNRGVGVYNEQFF.

The V gene is TRBV13, the J gene TRBJ1-1; 9 bases map to TRBD1. In germline, CDR1 is PRHDT, CDR2 FYEKMQ (reference sequence). The CDR3 totals 16 residues. V lost 5 bases and J lost 1; bases outside the gene matches: 8. The CDR3 bases are TGTGCCAGCAGCCCGGACAGGGGAGGGCGGAACACTGAAGCTTTCTTT. As protein: CASSPDRGGRNTEAFF. Complete variable domain (other parts from reference TRBV13 and TRBJ1-1): AAGVIQSPRHLIKEKRETATLKCYPIPRHDTVYWYQQGPGQDPQFLISFYEKMQSDKGSIPDRFSAQQFSDYHSELNMSSLELGDSALYFCASSPDRGGRNTEAFFGQGTRLTVV.

The rearrangement links TRBV4-3 to TRBJ1-4; 9 bases are a match to TRBD1. The CDR3 length is 15 residues. V lost 4 bases to trimming and J lost 8 bases; unmatched junction nucleotides: 8. Germline V gene sequence: CDR1 LGHNA, CDR2 YSLEER. Written as DNA, the CDR3 is TGCGCCAGCAGCCCTACCGGGACAGGGTACGAAAAACTGTTTTTT. Translating it yields CASSPTGTGYEKLFF.

This chain joins TRBV4-2 and TRBJ2-3, with 7 bases that match TRBD2. J lost 2 bases, V lost 4 bases, and 9 bases had no gene match. Germline lookup yields CDR1 LGHNA and CDR2 YNFKEQ. The CDR3 consists of 16 residues. CDR3 region: CASSLGGTPNTDTQYF. CDR3 DNA sequence: TGTGCCAGCAGCCTCGGGGGGACTCCGAACACAGATACGCAGTATTTT.

With regard to this clone: In the same sample, other DNA sequences code for this CDR3. V gene TRBV19 combines with J gene TRBJ1-5; D unclear. Germline CDR1 and CDR2: LNHDA and SQIVND (reference sequence). Trimming took 3 bases from V and 0 from J, leaving 9 bases between them. The CDR3 has 15 amino acids. This CDR3 reads CASSMGGYSNQPQHF. The CDR3 DNA sequence: TGTGCCAGTAGTATGGGAGGATATAGCAATCAGCCCCAGCATTTT.

This rearrangement joins TRBV9 to TRBJ2-5; 10 bases agree with TRBD1. With V trimmed by 3 bases and J by 5 bases, 7 bases remained unmatched. Germline CDR1 is SGDLS and CDR2 is YYNGEE. The CDR3 has 15 residues. The CDR3 loop reads CASSANDRGLETQYF. The CDR3 nucleotides read TGTGCCAGCAGCGCTAACGACAGGGGGCTCGAGACCCAGTACTTC.

The CDR3 region is CASSQDRGSSGSYEQYF. CDR3 bases: TGTGCCAGCAGCCAAGATCGGGGGTCTAGCGGGAGTTACGAGCAGTACTTC. The chain carries TRBV14 and TRBJ2-7; 10 bases match TRBD2. Germline CDR1 reads SGHDN; CDR2 reads FVKESK. With V trimmed by 0 bases and J by 4 bases, 9 bases remained unmatched. The length of the CDR3 is 17 residues.

The chain uses TRBV24-1 and TRBJ2-6; TRBD2 is a possible D gene (6 bases). From germline, CDR1 is KGHDR and CDR2 SFDVKD. This CDR3 has 17 residues. Trimming removed 2 bases from V and 0 bases from J, with 10 bases in between. In DNA, the CDR3 is TGTGCCACCAGTGATTCCCGGGACTTCTCTGGGGCCAACGTCCTGACTTTC. This sequence encodes CATSDSRDFSGANVLTF.

The chain recombines TRBV18 with TRBJ2-7, with D possibly matching TRBD1 (5 bases). The V gene's germline CDR1 is KGHSH and CDR2 LQKENI. The CDR3 is made up of 16 amino acids. Trimming stripped 3 bases from V and 6 bases from J, with 21 bases between. The CDR3 protein is CASSPPVFRGMTEQYF. CDR3 DNA sequence: TGTGCCAGCTCACCCCCGGTGTTTAGGGGAATGACCGAGCAGTACTTC.

The genes are TRBV7-9 and TRBJ2-4; D gene unclear. V lost 5 bases to trimming and J lost 1 base, with 15 bases between them. This CDR3 contains 16 residues. CDR1 and CDR2 from the germline V gene are SEHNR and FQNEAQ (reference sequence). The CDR3 sequence: CASSHTASVAKNIQYF. CDR3 DNA sequence: TGTGCCAGCAGCCATACAGCCTCGGTGGCCAAAAACATTCAGTACTTC.